The entry below gives a single T cell receptor beta chain sequence along with its context. This specimen belongs to a study of blood T cell repertoires in COVID-19. Study details: Researchers got acute and convalescent COVID-19 samples from the United States, Italy and Spain. T cells, B-cell-depleted T cells, or PBMCs supplied cDNA or gDNA.

Original handling: Amplification from reference gene primers served as the basis for estimated nucleated cell counts. TCRdb's table, derived via immunoSEQ multiplex PCR, lists solely in-frame clones and lacks some. V and J calls and clone size are copied from that table; D and trimming were computed from the DNA. Here the sample spans 65,000 to 95,000 clones, around 90% being singletons. Per germline, CDR1 SGHDT and CDR2 YYEEEE. V lost 3 bases, J lost 8 bases, and 15 bases lay in between. The CDR3 runs to 14 residues. This TCR derives from a middle-aged man with active COVID-19. The genes are TRBV5-6 and TRBJ1-3, with D perhaps TRBD1 (5 bases). The sequenced sample was peripheral blood. The DNA for the CDR3 is TGTGCCAGCAGCTCGCGACGCTCCAGGGACACCATATATTTT. Translated, it gives CASSSRRSRDTIYF.